This TCR beta chain came from a study of human T cells and chemical hapten exposure. Whole-study findings and limits: Expanded TCRs produced significantly more large CDR3 similarity clusters than controls did.

Attachment of unique molecular identifiers to individual cDNA molecules was performed in the library. Authors' methods: Samples ranged from about 23,224 to 690,600 TCRs, with a median of approximately 91,000. MiXCR, applied by TCRdb to the RACE reads, yields one record per CDR3 protein. TCRdb, rather than the study authors, made the V and J calls. The table has approximately 57,000 distinct CDR3 sequences, 7.5% to 10% seen once; the top ten hold about an eighth. Time point here: patch test 1, 2 weeks after DPC sensitization. Treatment indicated: therapeutic diphenylcyclopropenone sensitization with weekly scalp DPC. Blood was collected ahead of every patch test applied. Comment on this clonotype: Antigen specificity is unknown.

Germline V lookup: CDR1 SQVTM, CDR2 ANQGSEA. With 7 bases removed from V and 0 bases from J, the gap between germline ends came to 12 bases. This CDR3 region has 13 residues. The chain joins TRBV29-1 to TRBJ1-1; D is uncertain. This sample comprised whole blood, obtained in connection with sensitization to the hapten diphenylcyclopropenone (DPC). The clonotype was recovered from a middle-aged woman with alopecia areata. Some clones in this sample may be carry-over from other donors' samples. CDR3 region: CSANGRMNTEAFF. CDR3 sequence (DNA): TGCAGCGCTAATGGACGGATGAACACTGAAGCTTTCTTT.